Shown below are 13 T cell receptor beta chains from a single sample sequenced in a study of Graves' ophthalmopathy and Graves' hyperthyroidism. RNA transcripts served as template for amplifying TCR beta CDR3 sequences. After a first-round RT-PCR with HTBI primers, a second-round multiplex PCR was run. TCRdb itself ran the multiplex PCR reads through MiXCR, one entry per CDR3 protein. Counted here are some 390,000 distinct CDR3 sequences, about a sixth occurring once; the ten biggest clones make up 1.5% to 2%. Sequences were obtained from peripheral blood. The receptors originated from a young woman with Graves' ophthalmopathy.

This clonotype was counted a few times. V and J are TRBV6-1 and TRBJ2-5; D gene unclear. Trimming removed 1 base from V and 5 bases from J, with 17 bases in between. Germline V lookup: CDR1 MNHNS, CDR2 SASEGT. The CDR3 is 16 amino acids. CDR3 region: CASSEDDNGVRETQYF. CDR3 nucleotide sequence: TGTGCCAGCAGTGAAGATGATAATGGGGTTAGGGAGACCCAGTACTTC.

This clonotype was detected a few times. The genes are TRBV7-8 and TRBJ2-3; D unresolved. The CDR3 runs to 12 residues. Germline V lookup: CDR1 SGHVS, CDR2 FQNEAQ. The ends were cut back, 5 bases at V and 4 bases at J, with 7 bases in the middle. This CDR3 is CASSLTSDTQYF. DNA of the CDR3: TGTGCCAGCAGCCTCACATCAGATACGCAGTATTTT. The full variable domain, rest sourced from reference TRBV7-8 and TRBJ2-3, is GAGVSQSPRYKVAKRGQDVALRCDPISGHVSLFWYQQALGQGPEFLTYFQNEAQLDKSGLPSDRFFAERPEGSVSTLKIQRTQQEDSAVYLCASSLTSDTQYFGPGTRLTVL.

V is TRBV7-6 and J is TRBJ1-1; no clear D gene. The CDR3 is 17 residues long. CDR1 SGHVS and CDR2 FNYEAQ come from the germline V gene. Trimming left V 2 bases short and J 5 bases short, with 21 bases between. CDR3 nucleotides: TGTGCCAGCAGCTTAATGGCCGCTCCAGGAGGACGGACTGAAGCTTTCTTT. It translates to CASSLMAAPGGRTEAFF.

This clonotype was seen at least ten times. The chain is built from TRBV11-1 and TRBJ1-1; TRBD1 aligns across 9 bases. The CDR3 has 16 residues. CDR1 is SGHAT and CDR2 is FQDESV in the germline V gene (reference sequence). Trimming cost V 3 bases and J 8 bases; bases outside gene matches: 13. CDR3 coding DNA: TGTGCCAGCAGCTTGAAGCCGGGACAGGGAGGGGTGGAAGCTTTCTTT. This codes for CASSLKPGQGGVEAFF.

This clonotype was recorded at least ten times. The V gene is TRBV20-1, the J gene TRBJ2-7; 8 bases align to TRBD2. The trim removed 2 bases at V and 3 bases at J, leaving 9 bases unmatched. Germline CDR1 reads DFQATT; CDR2 reads SNEGSKA (reference sequence). The CDR3 runs 15 residues. CDR3 DNA: TGCAGTGCTAGAAGGGGTAGCGGGGCCTTCTACGAGCAGTACTTC. Translating it yields CSARRGSGAFYEQYF.

This clonotype was seen many times. The gene calls are TRBV2 and TRBJ2-7; weak D call: TRBD1 (5 bases). Between the trimmed V and J ends, which lost 8 bases and 2 bases, there was a span of 16 bases. Germline V gene lookup returns CDR1 SNHLY and CDR2 FYNNEI. CDR3 length equals 14 residues. CDR3 DNA: TGTGCCAGCTTCCCCCTCACAGGTCCCTACGAGCAGTACTTC. It codes for CASFPLTGPYEQYF.

This clonotype was picked up many times. The gene calls are TRBV20-1 and TRBJ1-6; 9 bases fit TRBD1. Unmatched junction bases numbered 5, after V lost 5 bases and J lost 9 bases. Germline V gene data show CDR1 as DFQATT and CDR2 as SNEGSKA (reference sequence). CDR3 length equals 13 residues. The CDR3 region is CSAYRGRSSPLHF. The CDR3 region has the DNA TGCAGTGCTTACAGGGGGCGTTCTTCACCCCTCCACTTT.

This clonotype has at least ten counts. The chain employs TRBV2 and TRBJ2-5, with D possibly TRBD1 on 6 matching bases. V lost 6 bases and J lost 4, with 18 bases in between. This CDR3 comprises 15 residues. Looked up from germline, CDR1 is SNHLY and CDR2 is FYNNEI. The CDR3 loop reads CASRGQPGVGETQYF. Written as DNA, the CDR3 is TGTGCCAGCAGGGGACAACCCGGTGTGGGAGAGACCCAGTACTTC.

The chain uses TRBV12-3 or TRBV12-4 and TRBJ1-1; unclear D gene. V was shortened by 6 bases and J by 5 bases, with 10 bases between the two germline ends. CDR3 length: 12 residues. For the CDR3, the DNA is TGTGCCAGCAGCCCCTCGGGTACTGAAGCTTTCTTT. Its protein product is CASSPSGTEAFF.

This clonotype came up a few times. The chain has TRBV28 and TRBJ2-7, with 8 bases matching TRBD2. The CDR3 has 15 residues. J lost 5 bases, V lost 5 bases, and 11 bases had no gene match. CDR1 and CDR2 (germline): MDHEN, SYDVKM. The CDR3 here is CASSRPQAGVDEQYF. Here the CDR3 DNA reads TGTGCCAGCAGTCGACCCCAAGCGGGAGTAGACGAGCAGTACTTC.

This clonotype was found many times. The rearrangement links TRBV28 to TRBJ2-5; 9 bases match TRBD1. The germline V gene encodes CDR1 MDHEN and CDR2 SYDVKM. V gave up 5 bases and J gave up 1 base; unmatched junction bases: 8. The CDR3 length is 16 residues. CDR3 sequence reads: CASSQGQGTIQETQYF. The CDR3 region has the DNA TGTGCCAGCAGTCAGGGACAGGGAACTATCCAAGAGACCCAGTACTTC.

This chain uses TRBV29-1 with TRBJ2-5; D might be TRBD1 (6 bases). Germline V gives CDR1 SQVTM, CDR2 ANQGSEA. Trimming left V 3 bases short and J 5 bases short, with 10 bases between. The CDR3 is made up of 12 amino acids. Here the CDR3 DNA reads TGCAGCGTTGATGGCCAGGGGGAGACCCAGTACTTC. Residues: CSVDGQGETQYF.

This chain uses TRBV20-1 with TRBJ1-1; D remains ambiguous. Trimming stripped 3 bases from V and 6 bases from J, with 14 bases between. Germline CDR1 reads DFQATT; CDR2 reads SNEGSKA (reference sequence). This CDR3 comprises 13 residues. The CDR3 loop reads CSASQAGEPEAFF. In DNA, the CDR3 is TGCAGTGCTAGCCAGGCGGGAGAGCCTGAAGCTTTCTTT.